This T cell receptor (beta chain) appears in the sequencing data of a study of beta chain features in type 1 diabetes. As for the study in general: Age, gender and cell yields were alike across patients and healthy donors. Study conclusions and caveats: Highly expressing activated T cells could be over-counted with a cDNA template. A greater similarity of naive, central memory and Treg TCRB repertoires was seen among patients than among healthy donors. A pattern of fewer insertions and more deletions at VDJ junctions was seen in type 1 diabetes patients.

The sample holds a few counts of this clone. Its cognate antigen is unknown. Expressed TCRB transcripts were sequenced after all isolated RNA was converted to cDNA. Only in-frame clones appear in the TCRdb table, and some are missing; sequencing was by immunoSEQ multiplex PCR. There are about 410,000 clones in the sample; around 13% occur only once, and under 0.04% lies in the top ten. Germline assignment: CDR1 MNHNS and CDR2 SASEGT. V dropped 1 base and J dropped 0; count of bases not matched to a gene: 10. There are 19 residues in the CDR3. The chain joins TRBV6-1 to TRBJ2-4, with 9 bases aligning to TRBD2. This TCR was sampled from a man aged 25-45 years in good health. Source material: naive CD4+ T cells from blood. The CDR3 DNA follows: TGTGCCAGCAGTGAAGTACGGCTAGCGGGACCCTTAGCCAAAAACATTCAGTACTTC. This codes for CASSEVRLAGPLAKNIQYF.